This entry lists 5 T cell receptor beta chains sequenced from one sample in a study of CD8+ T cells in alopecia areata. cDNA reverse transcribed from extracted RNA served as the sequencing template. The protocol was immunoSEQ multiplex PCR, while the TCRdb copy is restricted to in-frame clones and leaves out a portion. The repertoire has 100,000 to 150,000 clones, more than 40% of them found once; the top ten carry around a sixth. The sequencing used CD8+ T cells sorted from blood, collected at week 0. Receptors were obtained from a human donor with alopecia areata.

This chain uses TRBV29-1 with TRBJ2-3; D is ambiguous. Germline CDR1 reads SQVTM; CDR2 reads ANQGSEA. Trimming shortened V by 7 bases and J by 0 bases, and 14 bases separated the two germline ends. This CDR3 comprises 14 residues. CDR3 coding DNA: TGCAGCGGTGATGACTTTGCTAGCACAGATACGCAGTATTTT. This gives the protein CSGDDFASTDTQYF.

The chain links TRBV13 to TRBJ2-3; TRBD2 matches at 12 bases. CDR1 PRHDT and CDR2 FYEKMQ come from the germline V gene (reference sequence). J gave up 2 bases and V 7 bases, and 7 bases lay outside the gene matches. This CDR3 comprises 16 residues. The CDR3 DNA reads TGTGCCAGCATCCGAGGACTAGCGGGGTTCACAGATACGCAGTATTTT. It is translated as CASIRGLAGFTDTQYF.

The CDR3 sequence is CASSQDGTGDAEQFF. Written as DNA, the CDR3 is TGCGCCAGCAGCCAAGATGGGACAGGGGATGCTGAGCAGTTCTTC. The rearrangement uses TRBV4-3 and TRBJ2-1; TRBD1 matches at 10 bases. V shed 0 bases and J 9 bases; nucleotides not matched to a gene: 5. The length of the CDR3 is 15 residues. Germline lookup yields CDR1 LGHNA and CDR2 YSLEER.

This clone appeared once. CDR3 nucleotide sequence: TGTGCCAGCAGCCAAGACCCCGGGACAGGGAATGAAAAACTGTTTTTT. Amino acids: CASSQDPGTGNEKLFF. V gene TRBV4-2 combines with J gene TRBJ1-4, with 9 positions matching TRBD1. The CDR3 is 16 residues long. Germline lookup yields CDR1 LGHNA and CDR2 YNFKEQ. Germline trimming cut 0 bases from V and 5 bases from J; bases unmatched to any gene: 4.

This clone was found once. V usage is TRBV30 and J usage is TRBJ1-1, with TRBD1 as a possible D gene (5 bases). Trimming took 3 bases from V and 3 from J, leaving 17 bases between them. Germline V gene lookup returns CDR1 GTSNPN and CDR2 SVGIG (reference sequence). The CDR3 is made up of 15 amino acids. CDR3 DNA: TGTGCCTGGAGACGGGAGTGGGGCGAGGACACTGAAGCTTTCTTT. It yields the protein CAWRREWGEDTEAFF.